The 31 T cell receptor beta chains below all came from one sample that was sequenced in a study of CD8 T cells in Susac syndrome. Random hexamers served to reverse transcribe about 0.45 to 1 ug RNA. TCRdb re-analysed the immunoSEQ multiplex PCR reads in MiXCR, keeping a single row per CDR3 protein. The sample lists 140,000 to 150,000 distinct CDR3 sequences; approximately 95% were seen once. The sequenced sample consisted of CD4+ T cells from PBMCs. Every receptor here comes from a human donor with multiple sclerosis.

The chain uses TRBV30 and TRBJ1-2; no clear D. The CDR3 runs 13 residues. V shed 6 bases and J shed 4 bases, with 15 bases lying between them. Germline V gene sequence: CDR1 GTSNPN, CDR2 SVGIG (reference sequence). CDR3 bases: TGTGCCTGCCTTGGGTCCGGTGGCTATGGCTACACCTTC. Protein sequence: CACLGSGGYGYTF.

V and J are TRBV5-1 and TRBJ1-5, with D perhaps TRBD1 (6 bases). CDR1 is SGHRS and CDR2 is YFSETQ in the germline V gene. The CDR3 is made up of 13 amino acids. V shed 2 bases and J shed 6 bases, with 9 bases lying between them. DNA of the CDR3: TGCGCCAGCAGCTTTACAGGGCTTCAGCCCCAGCATTTT. It translates to CASSFTGLQPQHF. Full variable domain (remainder filled in from reference TRBV5-1 and TRBJ1-5): KAGVTQTPRYLIKTRGQQVTLSCSPISGHRSVSWYQQTPGQGLQFLFEYFSETQRNKGNFPGRFSGRQFSNSRSEMNVSTLELGDSALYLCASSFTGLQPQHFGDGTRLSIL.

V is TRBV9 and J is TRBJ2-1; D remains ambiguous. Trimming took off 0 bases at V and 5 bases at J, with 9 bases between the two ends. There are 14 residues in the CDR3. Germline CDR1 SGDLS, CDR2 YYNGEE. CDR3 loop: CASSVAAPNNEQFF. CDR3 DNA: TGTGCCAGCAGCGTAGCTGCGCCAAACAATGAGCAGTTCTTC.

The rearrangement uses TRBV27 and TRBJ2-2; 8 bases align to TRBD2. Trimming took 2 bases from V and 8 from J; bases not matched to a gene: 4. The germline V gene encodes CDR1 MNHEY and CDR2 SMNVEV (reference sequence). The CDR3 sequence is 14 residues long. The CDR3 coding sequence is TGTGCCAGCAGTTTACGCGGGGGGAGAGGGGAGCTGTTTTTT. Protein sequence: CASSLRGGRGELFF.

The chain has TRBV4-3 and TRBJ2-6; D gene ambiguous. Germline CDR1 LGHNA, CDR2 YSLEER. The CDR3 totals 18 residues. V was pared by 0 bases and J by 0 bases, with 12 bases between. CDR3 sequence (DNA): TGCGCCAGCAGCCAAGATAGGGCAGTCAACTCTGGGGCCAACGTCCTGACTTTC. Protein sequence: CASSQDRAVNSGANVLTF.

In this sample, this clonotype turned up once. The J gene is TRBJ2-1, the V gene TRBV3-1; D gene uncertain. Looked up from germline, CDR1 is LGHDT and CDR2 is YNNKEL (reference sequence). Deletions cut 3 bases from V and 8 bases from J, with 8 bases between. This CDR3 contains 12 residues. CDR3 bases: TGTGCCAGCAGCCACAAGGCCTATGAGCAGTTCTTC. It specifies CASSHKAYEQFF.

The V gene is TRBV20-1, the J gene TRBJ1-2, with 7 bases matching TRBD1. CDR1 DFQATT and CDR2 SNEGSKA come from the germline V gene (reference sequence). The ends lost 2 bases at V and 7 bases at J; junction bases unmatched: 16. The CDR3 is 16 amino acids. CDR3 amino acids: CSARRGTGVDSGGYTF. In nucleotides, the CDR3 is TGCAGTGCTAGAAGAGGAACAGGGGTGGATTCGGGTGGCTACACCTTC.

J is TRBJ2-7 and V is TRBV15; 11 bases fit TRBD2. CDR3 length equals 14 residues. With 5 bases clipped from V and 4 bases from J, the junction kept 4 bases outside the gene matches. Germline V lookup: CDR1 LNHNV, CDR2 YYDKDF (reference sequence). CDR3 region: CATSLAGGRYEQYF. As DNA, the CDR3 is TGTGCCACCAGCTTAGCGGGAGGGCGGTACGAGCAGTACTTC.

This rearrangement joins TRBV12-3 or TRBV12-4 to TRBJ1-1; weak D call: TRBD1 (5 bases). The CDR3 has 13 residues. V gave up 2 bases and J gave up 5 bases, with 9 bases separating them. The CDR3 reads CASSLTGETEAFF. Here the CDR3 DNA reads TGTGCCAGCAGTTTAACGGGGGAAACTGAAGCTTTCTTT.

The chain couples TRBV27 to TRBJ1-5, with D tentatively TRBD1 (6 bases). CDR1 is MNHEY and CDR2 is SMNVEV in the germline V gene (reference sequence). V was clipped by 7 bases and J by 3 bases, with 22 bases between them. The CDR3 contains 17 residues. The CDR3 nucleotides read TGTGCCAGCACTCCCTGGGTGGGCAGGGGCGTCAATCAGCCCCAGCATTTT. Amino acids: CASTPWVGRGVNQPQHF.

The rearrangement uses TRBV5-1 and TRBJ2-1; 10 bases align to TRBD1. V shed 7 bases, J shed 8 bases, and the junction held 12 bases outside the gene matches. Germline assignment: CDR1 SGHRS and CDR2 YFSETQ. This CDR3 spans 15 amino acids. The CDR3 DNA reads TGCGCCAGCGGGAAAGGGACAGGGGTTCGAGATGAGCAGTTCTTC. It yields the protein CASGKGTGVRDEQFF.

The chain employs TRBV19 and TRBJ2-1; D not certain. Between the trimmed V and J ends, which lost 5 bases and 7 bases, there was a span of 15 bases. The CDR3 spans 14 residues. Germline V gives CDR1 LNHDA, CDR2 SQIVND (reference sequence). The CDR3 DNA follows: TGTGCCAGTAGTGTGGATCGAAACGGGAATGAGCAGTTCTTC. Amino acid sequence: CASSVDRNGNEQFF.

This sequence joins TRBV20-1 and TRBJ2-5, with D possibly TRBD2 on 6 matching bases. Trimming cost V 3 bases and J 5 bases, with 13 bases left between them. This CDR3 is built from 13 residues. The germline V gene has CDR1 DFQATT and CDR2 SNEGSKA (reference sequence). CDR3 DNA sequence: TGCAGTGCTAGCAGGGACTTACAGGAGACCCAGTACTTC. Its translation: CSASRDLQETQYF.

This clonotype was picked up one time. This chain joins TRBV6-6 and TRBJ2-3, with TRBD1 identical over 7 bases. The CDR3 is 15 residues long. Germline-derived CDR1 and CDR2 are MNHNY and SVGAGI (reference sequence). V was clipped by 4 bases and J by 1 base; unmatched bases: 5. CDR3 coding DNA: TGTGCCAGCAGTTGGCCGGGGACAGGCACAGATACGCAGTATTTT. This gives the protein CASSWPGTGTDTQYF.

The chain links TRBV19 to TRBJ2-2; no firm D call. Trimming shortened V by 11 bases and J by 0 bases, and 10 bases separated the two germline ends. This CDR3 has 13 amino acids. Germline V gene sequence: CDR1 LNHDA, CDR2 SQIVND (reference sequence). The CDR3 region has the DNA TGTGCCTCGGGCAGGACGAACACCGGGGAGCTGTTTTTT. Its translation is CASGRTNTGELFF. Supplemented by reference TRBV19 and TRBJ2-2, the full variable domain reads DGGITQSPKYLFRKEGQNVTLSCEQNLNHDAMYWYRQDPGQGLRLIYYSQIVNDFQKGDIAEGYSVSREKKESFPLTVTSAQKNPTAFYLCASGRTNTGELFFGEGSRLTVL.

The chain links TRBV7-2 to TRBJ1-2, with TRBD1 matching 7 bases. Per the germline V gene, CDR1 is SGHTA and CDR2 is FQGNSA. The trim removed 6 bases at V and 3 bases at J, leaving 7 bases unmatched. The CDR3 has 14 amino acids. The CDR3: CASSLIQGYYGYTF. Here the CDR3 DNA reads TGTGCCAGCAGTTTAATACAGGGGTACTATGGCTACACCTTC.

The rearrangement uses TRBV6-2 or TRBV6-3 and TRBJ2-1; weak D call: TRBD2 (5 bases). Trimming left V 8 bases short and J 10 bases short, with 15 bases between. The CDR3 extends over 12 amino acids. Germline CDR1 reads MNHEY; CDR2 reads SVGEGT. CDR3 coding DNA: TGTGCCAGCGGACTCTCCCCTCGGGAGCAGTTCTTC. Translating it yields CASGLSPREQFF.

The rearrangement links TRBV28 to TRBJ1-6; 7 bases match TRBD1. Germline V gene sequence: CDR1 MDHEN, CDR2 SYDVKM. Trimming took 5 bases from V and 6 from J; bases not matched to a gene: 1. This CDR3 region has 13 residues. In DNA form, the CDR3 reads TGTGCCAGCAGTCGACAGGGTAATTCACCCCTCCACTTT. This codes for CASSRQGNSPLHF.

This chain joins TRBV9 and TRBJ2-5; 7 nucleotides agree with TRBD1. CDR3 size: 16 residues. V lost 4 bases, J lost 5 bases, and 14 bases stayed unmatched. Germline-derived CDR1 and CDR2 are SGDLS and YYNGEE. DNA of the CDR3: TGTGCCAGCAGCCCCGACCCCAGGGGGAGCTGGGAGACCCAGTACTTC. It translates to CASSPDPRGSWETQYF.

The V and J genes are TRBV27 and TRBJ2-3, with unresolved D. Trimming cost V 4 bases and J 0 bases, with 8 bases left between them. In germline, CDR1 is MNHEY, CDR2 SMNVEV (reference sequence). The length of the CDR3 is 14 residues. This CDR3 reads CASSSRTSTDTQYF. The CDR3 nucleotides are TGTGCCAGCAGTTCTCGTACTAGCACAGATACGCAGTATTTT.

The CDR3 bases are TGTGCCTGGAGTGGACTAGCGGGAGGACACCCGTACTTC. Its translation is CAWSGLAGGHPYF. The V call is TRBV30, the J call TRBJ2-7, with 13 nucleotides matching TRBD2. The germline gives CDR1 GTSNPN, CDR2 SVGIG (reference sequence). The V gene end was trimmed by 1 base and the J gene end by 12 bases; junction bases not matched to a gene: 6. The CDR3 runs 13 residues.

This chain joins TRBV28 and TRBJ2-7, with D possibly TRBD1 on 6 matching bases. The CDR3 length is 14 residues. V lost 6 bases and J 5 bases, leaving 17 bases between the germline ends. Germline CDR1 MDHEN, CDR2 SYDVKM. This CDR3 is CASRPPGARNEQYF. CDR3 DNA: TGTGCCAGCAGACCCCCAGGGGCGAGGAACGAGCAGTACTTC.

The rearrangement links TRBV30 to TRBJ1-2, with D hard to call. Germline loops: CDR1 GTSNPN, CDR2 SVGIG (reference sequence). The V end was cut by 4 bases, the J end by 0 bases, with 6 bases between. The CDR3 loop spans 12 amino acids. This chain's CDR3 is CAWNGANYGYTF. Here the CDR3 DNA reads TGTGCCTGGAACGGGGCTAACTATGGCTACACCTTC. Full variable domain (outside the CDR3, taken from reference TRBV30 and TRBJ1-2): SQTIHQWPATLVQPVGSPLSLECTVEGTSNPNLYWYRQAAGRGLQLLFYSVGIGQISSEVPQNLSASRPQDRQFILSSKKLLLSDSGFYLCAWNGANYGYTFGSGTRLTVV.

The chain couples TRBV3-1 to TRBJ2-7, with a tentative D call TRBD2 (5 bases). Trimming removed 0 bases from V and 4 bases from J, with 10 bases in between. The CDR3 runs to 14 residues. Germline V CDR1 and CDR2: LGHDT, YNNKEL (reference sequence). The CDR3, as DNA: TGTGCCAGCAGCCAAGAGGCCCGGGGATACGAGCAGTACTTC. This encodes CASSQEARGYEQYF.

The chain couples TRBV29-1 to TRBJ2-7; a possible D gene is TRBD1 (6 bases). Germline loops: CDR1 SQVTM, CDR2 ANQGSEA. The CDR3 is 14 residues long. Trimming removed 5 bases from V and 4 bases from J, with 18 bases in between. CDR3: CSVTRQDRGYEQYF. Written as DNA, the CDR3 is TGCAGCGTTACCAGACAGGATAGGGGTTACGAGCAGTACTTC.

This chain connects TRBV4-2 to TRBJ2-5; TRBD2 aligns across 7 bases. The CDR3 sequence is 15 residues long. Germline V CDR1 and CDR2: LGHNA, YNFKEQ. V shed 1 base and J 3 bases; nucleotides not matched to a gene: 5. For the CDR3, the DNA is TGTGCCAGCAGCCAAGGCGGACTAGACAAAGAGACCCAGTACTTC. Residues: CASSQGGLDKETQYF.

The CDR3 DNA is TGTGCCAGCAGCTTCGCGGAAGGGACCCAGTACTTC. Translated: CASSFAEGTQYF. V and J are TRBV5-4 and TRBJ2-5; D is uncertain. Germline V CDR1 and CDR2: SGHNT, YYREEE (reference sequence). Deletions cut 2 bases from V and 7 bases from J, with 9 bases between. The CDR3 extends over 12 amino acids.

The V call is TRBV6-2 or TRBV6-3, the J call TRBJ1-1; possibly TRBD1 for D (5 bases). V was clipped by 6 bases and J by 11 bases, with 22 bases between them. Per germline, CDR1 MNHEY and CDR2 SVGEGT. The CDR3 is made up of 14 amino acids. The chain's CDR3 is CASRTSMGGSGAFF. In DNA form, the CDR3 reads TGTGCCAGCAGGACCTCGATGGGGGGGTCTGGCGCTTTCTTT.

The chain links TRBV19 to TRBJ2-5; possibly TRBD1 for D (6 bases). Trimming cost V 5 bases and J 5 bases, with 9 bases left between them. This CDR3 is 12 amino acids long. Germline V gene data show CDR1 as LNHDA and CDR2 as SQIVND (reference sequence). As DNA, the CDR3 is TGTGCCAGTAGTCTAAGGGGGGAGACCCAGTACTTC. Amino acids: CASSLRGETQYF.

The genes are TRBV4-1 and TRBJ2-5, with D unclear. The CDR3 is 14 amino acids. Trimming shortened V by 0 bases and J by 9 bases, and 14 bases separated the two germline ends. Germline V gene lookup returns CDR1 MGHRA and CDR2 YSYEKL. The CDR3 region is CASSQEASQRAQYF. The CDR3 coding sequence is TGCGCCAGCAGCCAAGAAGCATCCCAGCGAGCCCAGTACTTC.

For this clonotype: Compared with germline, one end of the junction differs, possibly owing to a read error. The chain couples TRBV12-3 or TRBV12-4 to TRBJ1-5; D ambiguous. The CDR3 totals 13 residues. The CDR3 coding sequence is TGTGCCAGCGGTTTGTATAGCAATCAGCCCCAGCATTTT. It codes for CASGLYSNQPQHF.